The sequence of this T cell receptor (beta chain) was determined in a study of cytomegalovirus exposure and HLA in healthy donors. Amplification used 60 Vbeta primers and 13 Jbeta primers. The protocol was immunoSEQ multiplex PCR, while the TCRdb copy is restricted to in-frame clones and leaves out a portion. The data show about 260,000 clones, about 83% seen once. CDR3 length equals 21 residues. The junction had 27 bases not matched to a gene; V was cut back by 6 bases and J by 2 bases. Germline CDR1 is LNHDA and CDR2 is SQIVND (reference sequence). Study-level points and caveats: Most likely, a cluster of highly shared sequence variants arose as a sequencing artifact.

About this clone: Its antigen is not known.

What was sequenced was PBMCs. The clonotype was recovered from a woman aged 40 to 50 in good health and CMV-seropositive. The rearrangement uses TRBV19 and TRBJ2-7; the match to TRBD1 covers 8 bases. The chain's CDR3 is CASRKSHGQGNQEGLPYEQYF. For the CDR3, the DNA is TGTGCCAGTAGAAAATCCCATGGACAGGGCAACCAGGAGGGACTCCCCTACGAGCAGTACTTC. The full variable domain, in which reference TRBV19 and TRBJ2-7 provide the parts outside the CDR3, is DGGITQSPKYLFRKEGQNVTLSCEQNLNHDAMYWYRQDPGQGLRLIYYSQIVNDFQKGDIAEGYSVSREKKESFPLTVTSAQKNPTAFYLCASRKSHGQGNQEGLPYEQYFGPGTRLTVT.